These 15 T cell receptor beta chains originate from one sample sequenced in a study of graft-versus-host responses after intestinal transplantation. These receptors' antigens are unknown. The repertoire was sequenced with immunoSEQ multiplex PCR; TCRdb's copy has only in-frame clones and lacks some. The repertoire holds about 82,000 clones, with roughly 90% as singletons. The sequencing used unstimulated CD4+ T cells sorted from spleen or lymph node cells, collected before transplant. These receptors all come from a human donor who was the organ donor for an intestinal transplant.

The V and J genes are TRBV6-1 and TRBJ1-5; D remains unclear. This CDR3 has 13 amino acids. The V gene lost 2 bases and the J gene lost 4 bases, with 6 bases spanning the gap. Germline V gene lookup returns CDR1 MNHNS and CDR2 SASEGT. The CDR3 sequence: CASSESGNQPQHF. CDR3 nucleotides: TGTGCCAGCAGTGAATCGGGGAATCAGCCCCAGCATTTT.

The rearrangement uses TRBV4-1 and TRBJ1-4; D is unclear. V was pared by 3 bases and J by 5 bases, with 13 bases between. The germline gives CDR1 MGHRA, CDR2 YSYEKL. CDR3 size: 15 residues. CDR3 DNA sequence: TGCGCCAGCAGCCAGATGTGGCGGTCCAATGAAAAACTGTTTTTT. Translated: CASSQMWRSNEKLFF.

The J gene is TRBJ1-5, the V gene TRBV6-7; D perhaps matches TRBD1 (6 bases). TRBV6-7 is designated an ORF whose function remains uncertain. This CDR3 has 15 amino acids. Between the trimmed V and J ends, which lost 2 bases and 5 bases, there was a span of 13 bases. Written as DNA, the CDR3 is TGTGCCAGCAGTTACCGAACAGGGTGCGATCAGCCCCAGCATTTT. This encodes CASSYRTGCDQPQHF.

This rearrangement joins TRBV11-1 to TRBJ1-1; tentative D call: TRBD1 (5 bases). The CDR3 runs 13 residues. Germline CDR1 is SGHAT and CDR2 is FQDESV (reference sequence). The ends were cut back, 3 bases at V and 10 bases at J, with 15 bases in the middle. The CDR3 nucleotides read TGTGCCAGCAGCTTTGGCCAATTTAGGGGAGCTTTCTTT. The encoded protein is CASSFGQFRGAFF.

The chain carries TRBV27 and TRBJ2-5; TRBD2 matches at 8 bases. Per germline, CDR1 MNHEY and CDR2 SMNVEV (reference sequence). Germline trimming cut 6 bases from V and 3 bases from J; bases unmatched to any gene: 9. This CDR3 is built from 15 residues. DNA of the CDR3: TGTGCCAGCAGACCCCACCGAGCGGGGGAAGAGACCCAGTACTTC. Translation gives CASRPHRAGEETQYF.

This clone has a handful of counts. The V and J genes are TRBV4-1 and TRBJ1-5, with D tentatively TRBD1 (5 bases). CDR1 MGHRA and CDR2 YSYEKL come from the germline V gene. CDR3 length: 16 residues. V was clipped by 1 base and J by 0 bases, with 10 bases between them. The CDR3 loop reads CASSQGTPGSNQPQHF. CDR3 bases: TGCGCCAGCAGCCAAGGGACACCAGGTAGCAATCAGCCCCAGCATTTT.

The genes are TRBV7-3 and TRBJ2-3, with 7 nucleotides matching TRBD2. V lost 5 bases to trimming and J lost 0 bases; unmatched junction nucleotides: 5. CDR1 and CDR2 from the germline V gene are SGHTA and FQGTGA. CDR3 size: 15 residues. CDR3 loop: CASSKAGLSTDTQYF. The CDR3, as DNA: TGTGCCAGCAGCAAAGCGGGACTTAGCACAGATACGCAGTATTTT.

The chain couples TRBV11-3 to TRBJ2-1; D possibly corresponds to TRBD2 (5 bases). Germline V gene lookup returns CDR1 SGHNT and CDR2 YENEEA. Trimming took off 1 base at V and 6 bases at J, with 10 bases between the two ends. The length of the CDR3 is 14 residues. The CDR3 region has the DNA TGTGCCAGCAGCTTAGTTACTAGGCCCAATGAGCAGTTCTTC. Its translation: CASSLVTRPNEQFF.

The chain links TRBV9 to TRBJ1-6; 8 nucleotides align to TRBD1. After removal of 3 bases from V and 7 bases from J, the junction contained 9 bases not matched to a gene. This CDR3 contains 16 residues. CDR1 and CDR2 from the germline V gene are SGDLS and YYNGEE. CDR3 sequence: CASSAWDRRGNSPLHF. The CDR3 region has the DNA TGTGCCAGCAGCGCTTGGGACAGGAGAGGGAATTCACCCCTCCACTTT.

This chain connects TRBV6-1 to TRBJ2-7, with D perhaps TRBD2 (5 bases). Trimming left V 11 bases short and J 3 bases short, with 20 bases between. There are 14 residues in the CDR3. Germline lookup yields CDR1 MNHNS and CDR2 SASEGT. CDR3 bases: TGTGCCTGCGAGTCGGGGTTTACCCTCTACGAGCAGTACTTC. It translates to CACESGFTLYEQYF.

The chain joins TRBV11-2 to TRBJ2-5; 9 nucleotides align to TRBD2. Germline CDR1 SGHAT, CDR2 FQNNGV. Unmatched junction bases numbered 4, after V lost 0 bases and J lost 5 bases. The CDR3 extends over 15 amino acids. CDR3 region: CASSLDGLALETQYF. The DNA for the CDR3 is TGTGCCAGCAGCTTAGACGGACTAGCGTTGGAGACCCAGTACTTC.

This chain connects TRBV15 to TRBJ2-2, with D tentatively TRBD2 (5 bases). The germline gives CDR1 LNHNV, CDR2 YYDKDF (reference sequence). This CDR3 is built from 17 residues. Trimming took off 1 base at V and 6 bases at J, with 18 bases between the two ends. The CDR3 reads CATSRGSFRGIPGELFF. The CDR3 coding sequence is TGTGCCACCAGCAGAGGCTCTTTCCGAGGGATCCCCGGGGAGCTGTTTTTT. The complete variable domain, with remaining parts taken from reference TRBV15 and TRBJ2-2, reads DAMVIQNPRYQVTQFGKPVTLSCSQTLNHNVMYWYQQKSSQAPKLLFHYYDKDFNNEADTPDNFQSRRPNTSFCFLDIRSPGLGDTAMYLCATSRGSFRGIPGELFFGEGSRLTVL.

The chain couples TRBV4-1 to TRBJ1-2, with a weak D call TRBD1 (5 bases). Germline V gene sequence: CDR1 MGHRA, CDR2 YSYEKL. The CDR3 is 15 amino acids. V was shortened by 1 base and J by 5 bases, with 14 bases between the two germline ends. The CDR3 loop reads CASSQAPREPYGYTF. As DNA, the CDR3 is TGCGCCAGCAGCCAAGCCCCCAGGGAACCGTATGGCTACACCTTC.

V is TRBV6-1 and J is TRBJ2-7; D perhaps matches TRBD1 (6 bases). The ends were cut back, 5 bases at V and 4 bases at J, with 18 bases in the middle. CDR3 length: 15 residues. Germline CDR1 and CDR2: MNHNS and SASEGT. The CDR3, as DNA: TGTGCCAGCAGTTTAATTTACGGACAGAGATACGAGCAGTACTTC. Its translation: CASSLIYGQRYEQYF.

The V gene is TRBV5-1, the J gene TRBJ1-1; 7 bases fit TRBD1. After removal of 4 bases from V and 7 bases from J, the junction contained 16 bases not matched to a gene. Germline loops: CDR1 SGHRS, CDR2 YFSETQ. The CDR3 extends over 16 amino acids. Here the CDR3 reads CASSPGGTVPGDEAFF. The CDR3 coding sequence is TGCGCCAGCAGCCCTGGGGGGACAGTCCCTGGGGATGAAGCTTTCTTT.